This TCR beta chain is from a study of T-cell reconstitution after alpha-beta-depleted transplantation in children. The TCRbeta library incorporated unique molecular identifiers. TCRdb reprocessed the PCR reads with MiXCR, giving one entry per CDR3 protein. The data contain 230,000 or so distinct CDR3 sequences, 9.7% of them singletons. This clonotype was recorded at least ten times. The CDR3 totals 12 residues. The ends were cut back, 5 bases at V and 7 bases at J, with 12 bases in the middle. Germline CDR1 is SGHNT and CDR2 is YYREEE (reference sequence). The sequence came from a human donor who donated a stem cell graft to a child with SCID. V gene TRBV5-4 combines with J gene TRBJ2-5; a weak D match, TRBD2 (5 bases). Specimen: PBMCs from the stem cell graft donor, collected from the stem cell graft. CDR3 amino acids: CASRDSMGTQYF. The DNA of the CDR3 is TGTGCCAGCAGGGACTCGATGGGGACCCAGTACTTC.